A single sample gave rise to the 27 T cell receptor beta chains below, sequenced in a study of blood T cell dynamics during melanoma immunotherapy. Measured with immunoSEQ multiplex PCR; TCRdb has only the in-frame clones, and not every one. This table has some 20,000 clones, about 85% appearing once. Sample time point: week 3, after first cycle of checkpoint inhibitor. Sequencing was performed on blood, taken from a patient treated with checkpoint blockade. These receptors all come from a human donor with melanoma.

This chain links TRBV15 with TRBJ1-4; D may be TRBD1 (6 bases). The ends were cut back, 1 base at V and 7 bases at J, with 13 bases in the middle. This CDR3 has 15 residues. Germline-derived CDR1 and CDR2 are LNHNV and YYDKDF (reference sequence). The CDR3 loop reads CATSRAGDKSEKLFF. In DNA form, the CDR3 reads TGTGCCACCAGCAGAGCGGGGGACAAGAGTGAAAAACTGTTTTTT.

This chain uses TRBV29-1 with TRBJ1-1; no reliable D call. V lost 6 bases to trimming and J lost 1 base, with 12 bases between them. Germline CDR1 SQVTM, CDR2 ANQGSEA. This CDR3 contains 13 residues. Written as DNA, the CDR3 is TGCAGCGTGACCCTTCTGGGGAACACTGAAGCTTTCTTT. Its protein is CSVTLLGNTEAFF.

The rearrangement links TRBV28 to TRBJ2-3, with D possibly TRBD1 on 6 matching bases. The germline CDR1 and CDR2 sequences are MDHEN and SYDVKM. The CDR3 consists of 15 residues. V was pared by 6 bases and J by 6 bases, with 19 bases between. The CDR3 DNA is TGTGCCAGCAGGGACGTAAGGGGGAGTTTCGATACGCAGTATTTT. This codes for CASRDVRGSFDTQYF.

The chain uses TRBV19 and TRBJ1-5; D unclear. The CDR3 runs to 13 residues. Trimming took 9 bases from V and 7 from J, leaving 16 bases between them. Looked up from germline, CDR1 is LNHDA and CDR2 is SQIVND (reference sequence). The CDR3 DNA reads TGTGCCAGCACGTCAACTCTCGGCCAGCCCCAGCATTTT. Translated, it gives CASTSTLGQPQHF.

The rearrangement joins TRBV10-3 to TRBJ2-7; 11 bases agree with TRBD2. The CDR3 consists of 15 residues. CDR1 is ENHRY, CDR2 SYGVKD, per germline. The junction had 6 bases not matched to a gene; V was cut back by 6 bases and J by 2 bases. The CDR3 DNA follows: TGTGCCATCAGCACCGGGACTAGCGGTCCCTACGAGCAGTACTTC. Translation: CAISTGTSGPYEQYF.

This chain links TRBV6-5 with TRBJ1-1, with no clear D. The CDR3 loop spans 13 amino acids. Trimming took 6 bases from V and 3 from J, leaving 11 bases between them. CDR1 MNHEY and CDR2 SVGAGI come from the germline V gene. The CDR3 nucleotides read TGTGCCAGCAGCTGGTATGGGTACACTGAAGCTTTCTTT. Its translation is CASSWYGYTEAFF.

V gene TRBV7-9 combines with J gene TRBJ1-1, with 8 bases identical to TRBD1. The CDR3 extends over 15 amino acids. V lost 3 bases, J lost 1 base, and 4 bases stayed unmatched. CDR1 SEHNR and CDR2 FQNEAQ come from the germline V gene (reference sequence). CDR3 nucleotide sequence: TGTGCCAGCAGCTTGGGGACAGGACCGAACACTGAAGCTTTCTTT. Translation: CASSLGTGPNTEAFF.

The V call is TRBV11-3, the J call TRBJ1-1; no clear D gene. Germline lookup yields CDR1 SGHNT and CDR2 YENEEA. This CDR3 is built from 12 residues. V dropped 11 bases and J dropped 4 bases, with 14 bases sitting between them. DNA of the CDR3: TGTGCCCCACGTGGGTTTTGCACTGAAGCTTTCTTT. Its translation: CAPRGFCTEAFF. Based on the CDR3 plus reference TRBV11-3 and TRBJ1-1, the full variable domain is EAGVVQSPRYKIIEKKQPVAFWCNPISGHNTLYWYLQNLGQGPELLIRYENEEAVDDSQLPKDRFSAERLKGVDSTLKIQPAELGDSAVYLCAPRGFCTEAFFGQGTRLTVV.

This clone has only one observation. The chain carries TRBV7-8 and TRBJ2-3; 7 positions agree with TRBD2. The CDR3 totals 16 residues. The V gene's germline CDR1 is SGHVS and CDR2 FQNEAQ. The junction had 6 bases not matched to a gene; V was cut back by 1 base and J by 2 bases. Here the CDR3 reads CASSLEASGFTDTQYF. The CDR3 coding sequence is TGTGCCAGCAGCTTAGAGGCTAGCGGCTTCACAGATACGCAGTATTTT.

The count of this clone is one. The V gene is TRBV7-6, the J gene TRBJ2-7; D may be TRBD1 (6 bases). Germline CDR1 reads SGHVS; CDR2 reads FNYEAQ. The CDR3 is 14 residues long. Trimming shortened V by 1 base and J by 3 bases, and 10 bases separated the two germline ends. Here the CDR3 reads CASSLGDTHYEQYF. The CDR3 nucleotides are TGTGCCAGCAGCTTAGGGGACACCCACTACGAGCAGTACTTC.

J is TRBJ2-3 and V is TRBV6-1; D possibly corresponds to TRBD1 (6 bases). Germline V gene sequence: CDR1 MNHNS, CDR2 SASEGT. This CDR3 has 14 residues. V lost 6 bases and J lost 2, with 12 bases in between. Here the CDR3 DNA reads TGTGCCAGCAGGAGGGGGATAAACACAGATACGCAGTATTTT. Amino acids: CASRRGINTDTQYF.

The CDR3 region is CASSLGDRGWNEQFF. DNA of the CDR3: TGTGCCAGCAGCTTGGGGGACAGGGGTTGGAATGAGCAGTTCTTC. V gene TRBV5-4 combines with J gene TRBJ2-1, with 10 positions matching TRBD1. Germline V gives CDR1 SGHNT, CDR2 YYREEE (reference sequence). CDR3 length: 15 amino acids. Unmatched junction bases numbered 4, after V lost 0 bases and J lost 7 bases.

V gene TRBV28 combines with J gene TRBJ2-7; the match to TRBD1 covers 8 bases. The CDR3 consists of 15 residues. V lost 6 bases, J lost 0 bases, and 7 bases stayed unmatched. Germline V gene data show CDR1 as MDHEN and CDR2 as SYDVKM. The DNA of the CDR3 is TGTGCCAGCAGACGAACGGACAGGGCCTCCTACGAGCAGTACTTC. Its protein product is CASRRTDRASYEQYF.

This clone was detected once. The rearrangement joins TRBV21-1 to TRBJ1-3; the table's D call of TRBD1 was not tested on the DNA. TRBV21-1 counts as a pseudogene. The CDR3 has 16 amino acids. The CDR3 DNA follows: TGTGCCAGCAGCAAAGAGGGACAGGGGGCTGGAAACACCATATATTTT. Translated, it gives CASSKEGQGAGNTIYF.

The J gene is TRBJ1-1, the V gene TRBV11-2; D remains unclear. Germline V gene lookup returns CDR1 SGHAT and CDR2 FQNNGV. V was shortened by 0 bases and J by 1 base, with 6 bases between the two germline ends. This CDR3 is 14 amino acids long. In DNA, the CDR3 is TGTGCCAGCAGCTTAGATGCAGGGAACACTGAAGCTTTCTTT. This sequence encodes CASSLDAGNTEAFF.

The chain has TRBV19 and TRBJ2-5, with 11 bases identical to TRBD2. Germline V lookup: CDR1 LNHDA, CDR2 SQIVND (reference sequence). V lost 5 bases to trimming and J lost 4 bases; unmatched junction nucleotides: 9. The CDR3 consists of 16 residues. The CDR3 sequence: CASSALLAGEPETQYF. In nucleotides, the CDR3 is TGTGCCAGTAGTGCCTTACTAGCGGGGGAACCAGAGACCCAGTACTTC.

Notes on this clone: One end of the junction fails to match germline, which may point to a read error. The gene calls are TRBV5-1 and TRBJ2-7; TRBD1 might be the D (6 bases). The CDR3 runs to 15 residues. Germline loops: CDR1 SGHRS, CDR2 YFSETQ. This CDR3 is CASSLEVTGPYGQYF. The CDR3 nucleotides are TGCGCCAGCAGCTTGGAAGTGACAGGACCCTACGGGCAGTACTTC.

This clone was recorded only once. The chain joins TRBV5-1 to TRBJ2-3; the D gene is possibly TRBD1 (6 bases). This CDR3 spans 16 amino acids. The V end was cut by 2 bases, the J end by 1 base, with 14 bases between. In germline, CDR1 is SGHRS, CDR2 YFSETQ. CDR3 amino acids: CASSLGMGAGTDTQYF. For the CDR3, the DNA is TGCGCCAGCAGCTTAGGGATGGGGGCTGGCACAGATACGCAGTATTTT.

The rearrangement links TRBV28 to TRBJ2-2; 7 bases map to TRBD1. Trimming at V came to 6 bases and at J to 3 bases, leaving 7 bases not matched to a gene. Germline V lookup: CDR1 MDHEN, CDR2 SYDVKM. The CDR3 has 15 amino acids. This chain's CDR3 is CASRNSGTDTGELFF. DNA for the CDR3: TGTGCCAGCAGAAACTCCGGGACAGACACCGGGGAGCTGTTTTTT.

The chain combines TRBV4-2 with TRBJ1-1, with 7 bases lining up with TRBD1. The CDR3 is made up of 14 amino acids. V was clipped by 3 bases and J by 4 bases; unmatched bases: 5. The germline V gene has CDR1 LGHNA and CDR2 YNFKEQ. The CDR3 loop reads CASSQTGIGTEAFF. DNA of the CDR3: TGTGCCAGCAGCCAGACAGGGATCGGCACTGAAGCTTTCTTT.

CDR3 in amino acids: CASSQGGPLHF. The CDR3 nucleotides are TGCGCCAGCAGCCAAGGGGGACCCCTCCACTTT. This sequence joins TRBV4-1 and TRBJ1-6; D not certain. V shed 1 base and J shed 12 bases, with 4 bases lying between them. CDR3 length equals 11 residues. Germline V gives CDR1 MGHRA, CDR2 YSYEKL.

The genes are TRBV30 and TRBJ1-1, with a tentative D call TRBD1 (5 bases). V lost 5 bases and J lost 8, with 15 bases in between. The CDR3 sequence is 12 residues long. Per the germline V gene, CDR1 is GTSNPN and CDR2 is SVGIG (reference sequence). CDR3 amino acids: CAWGAGPYEAFF. DNA of the CDR3: TGTGCCTGGGGGGCCGGGCCTTACGAAGCTTTCTTT.

The chain carries TRBV29-1 and TRBJ2-5; D unclear. V was shortened by 6 bases and J by 0 bases, with 5 bases between the two germline ends. Germline V gene lookup returns CDR1 SQVTM and CDR2 ANQGSEA. The CDR3 sequence is 11 residues long. The CDR3 nucleotides read TGCAGCGTCATGAACCAAGAGACCCAGTACTTC. The encoded protein is CSVMNQETQYF.

The V call is TRBV5-1, the J call TRBJ2-1; TRBD2 matches 12 bases. This CDR3 has 19 residues. The junction had 10 bases not matched to a gene; V was cut back by 3 bases and J by 0 bases. The germline V gene has CDR1 SGHRS and CDR2 YFSETQ. CDR3 sequence: CASSYTSGRPESSYNEQFF. DNA for the CDR3: TGCGCCAGCAGCTACACTAGCGGGAGGCCAGAGAGCTCCTACAATGAGCAGTTCTTC.

CDR3 nucleotides: TGCAGCGAATCACACCCCAACGCCTACGAGCAGTACTTC. This sequence encodes CSESHPNAYEQYF. This chain connects TRBV29-1 to TRBJ2-7; no firm D call. CDR3 size: 13 residues. CDR1 and CDR2 (germline): SQVTM, ANQGSEA. The V gene lost 7 bases and the J gene lost 2 bases, with 15 bases spanning the gap.

The J gene is TRBJ2-1, the V gene TRBV13, with 7 bases lining up with TRBD2. Trimming took 3 bases from V and 4 from J; bases not matched to a gene: 15. The CDR3 contains 18 residues. Germline CDR1 PRHDT, CDR2 FYEKMQ (reference sequence). CDR3 protein: CASSLRVAGWGDYNEQFF. CDR3 sequence (DNA): TGTGCCAGCAGCTTGAGGGTAGCGGGTTGGGGGGATTACAATGAGCAGTTCTTC.

The chain carries TRBV9 and TRBJ2-7; 13 bases align to TRBD2. There are 17 residues in the CDR3. V trimming: 4 bases; J trimming: 4 bases; junction bases outside the gene matches: 11. Germline V gene lookup returns CDR1 SGDLS and CDR2 YYNGEE. The CDR3 bases are TGTGCCAGCAGCCCAACCCGGACTAGCGGGAGACGATACGAGCAGTACTTC. Translating it yields CASSPTRTSGRRYEQYF.